This TCR beta chain was found in a study of CD8 T cells in Susac syndrome. An input of about 0.5 to 1 ug of RNA was subjected to reverse transcription using random hexamers. The authors amplified TCR beta CDR3 across 54 Vbeta and 13 Jbeta using immunoSEQ multiplex PCR. TCRdb re-derived calls from the immunoSEQ multiplex PCR reads in MiXCR, one entry per CDR3 protein. The table shows 95,000 to 150,000 distinct CDR3 sequences, with approximately 94% occurring only once. CDR3 length equals 14 residues. Germline-derived CDR1 and CDR2 are KGHSH and LQKENI. V shed 0 bases and J shed 4 bases, with 7 bases lying between them. CD8+ and CD4+ T cells taken from blood had their TCR beta sequenced. Controls were age- and sex-matched healthy donors. TEMRA cells underwent FACS enrichment and CD8+ and CD4+ T cells underwent negative isolation.

J is TRBJ2-4 and V is TRBV18; D ambiguous. The TCR comes from a human donor in good health. The specimen was CD4+ T cells from PBMCs. The CDR3 DNA reads as TGTGCCAGCTCACCACCCGCACCTAAAAACATTCAGTACTTC. The encoded protein is CASSPPAPKNIQYF.